This entry is about one T cell receptor (beta chain). Its antigen is not identified. Second doses that came at about 4 or about 12 weeks were put together. Only in-frame clones appear in the TCRdb table, and some are missing; sequencing was by immunoSEQ multiplex PCR. The table records 85,000 to 100,000 clones, roughly nine tenths of them present only once. This CDR3 is 14 amino acids long. Germline values: CDR1 SGHAT, CDR2 FQNNGV. Germline trimming cut 5 bases from V and 2 bases from J; bases unmatched to any gene: 4. The sample belongs to a study of T cell responses to AZD1222 COVID-19 vaccine. The study, taken as a whole, reports: At study baseline, merely over 5 AZD1222 recipients were seropositive. It should be noted that donors were predominantly white British and more often female, and clonal diversity was possibly underestimated.

This sample comprised peripheral blood, obtained 28 days after the second AZD1222 dose. This receptor was identified in an adult who received the AZD1222 COVID-19 vaccine. The V call is TRBV11-2, the J call TRBJ2-5; TRBD1 matches at 8 bases. Here the CDR3 DNA reads TGTGCCAGCAGCGCCGACAGGGGACAAGAGACCCAGTACTTC. It translates to CASSADRGQETQYF.